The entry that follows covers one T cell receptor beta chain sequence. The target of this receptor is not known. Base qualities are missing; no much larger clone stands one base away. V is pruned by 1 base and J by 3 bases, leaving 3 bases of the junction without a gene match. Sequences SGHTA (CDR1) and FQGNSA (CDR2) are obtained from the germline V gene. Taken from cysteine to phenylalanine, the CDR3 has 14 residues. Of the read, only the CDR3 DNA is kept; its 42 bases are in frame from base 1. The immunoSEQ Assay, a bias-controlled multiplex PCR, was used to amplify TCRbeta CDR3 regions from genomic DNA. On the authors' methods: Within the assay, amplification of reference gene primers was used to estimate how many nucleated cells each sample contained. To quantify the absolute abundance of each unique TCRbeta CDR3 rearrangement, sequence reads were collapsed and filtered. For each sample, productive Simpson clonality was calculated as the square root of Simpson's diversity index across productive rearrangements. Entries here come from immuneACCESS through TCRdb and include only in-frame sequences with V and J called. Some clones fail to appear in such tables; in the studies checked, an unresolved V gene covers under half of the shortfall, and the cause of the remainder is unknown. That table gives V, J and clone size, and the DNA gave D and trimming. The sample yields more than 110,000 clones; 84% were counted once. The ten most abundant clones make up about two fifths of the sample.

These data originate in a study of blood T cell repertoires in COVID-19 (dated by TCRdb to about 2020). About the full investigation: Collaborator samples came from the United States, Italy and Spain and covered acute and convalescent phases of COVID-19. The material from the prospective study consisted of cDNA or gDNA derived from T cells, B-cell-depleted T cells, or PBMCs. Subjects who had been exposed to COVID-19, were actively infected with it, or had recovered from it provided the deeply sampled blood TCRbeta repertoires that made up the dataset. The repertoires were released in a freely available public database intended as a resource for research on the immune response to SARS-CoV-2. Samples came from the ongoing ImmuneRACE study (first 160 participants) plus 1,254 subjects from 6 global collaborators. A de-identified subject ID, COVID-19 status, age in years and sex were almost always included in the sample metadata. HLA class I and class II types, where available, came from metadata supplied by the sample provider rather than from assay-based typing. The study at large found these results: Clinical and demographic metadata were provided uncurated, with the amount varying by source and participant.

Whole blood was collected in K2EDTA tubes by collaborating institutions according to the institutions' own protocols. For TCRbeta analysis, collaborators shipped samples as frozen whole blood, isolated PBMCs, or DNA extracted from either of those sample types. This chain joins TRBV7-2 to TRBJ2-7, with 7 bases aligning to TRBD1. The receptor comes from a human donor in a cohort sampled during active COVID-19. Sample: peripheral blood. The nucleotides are TGTGCCAGCAGCTTAGACAGGGGAAGCTACGAGCAGTACTTC. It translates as CASSLDRGSYEQYF.